This note documents a single T cell receptor (beta chain) sequence. Its antigen is as yet unknown. Clones were read by immunoSEQ multiplex PCR, and TCRdb kept only the in-frame ones, dropping some. This table has around 44,000 clones, around 77% appearing once. This sample is drawn from a study of radiotherapy plus CTLA-4 blockade in lung cancer. Study overall: Objective responses were seen in around a sixth of patients, disease control in roughly 30%.

The length of the CDR3 is 15 residues. V shed 6 bases and J 0 bases; nucleotides not matched to a gene: 7. From germline, CDR1 is MNHNS and CDR2 SASEGT. The study, taken as a whole, reports: Researchers report tumor-derived TCR clones expanding in blood after radiotherapy plus ipilimumab.

The genes are TRBV6-1 and TRBJ1-1; the match to TRBD1 covers 7 bases. Sequencing used peripheral blood, obtained from a patient treated with radiotherapy plus ipilimumab. The TCR originated in a human donor with non-small cell lung cancer whose response to radiotherapy plus ipilimumab could not be evaluated. The DNA of the CDR3 is TGTGCCAGCAGACCTTCACAGGGGATGAACACTGAAGCTTTCTTT. This gives the protein CASRPSQGMNTEAFF.